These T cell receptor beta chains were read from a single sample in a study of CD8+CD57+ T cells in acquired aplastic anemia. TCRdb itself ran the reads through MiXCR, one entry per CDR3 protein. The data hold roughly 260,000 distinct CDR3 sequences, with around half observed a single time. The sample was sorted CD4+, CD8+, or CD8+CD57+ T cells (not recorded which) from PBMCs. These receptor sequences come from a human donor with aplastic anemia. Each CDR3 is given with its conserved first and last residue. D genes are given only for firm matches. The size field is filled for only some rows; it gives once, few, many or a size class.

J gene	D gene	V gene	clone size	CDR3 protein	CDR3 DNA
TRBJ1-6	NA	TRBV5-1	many	CASSLVGDSLHF	TGCGCCAGCAGCTTGGTAGGGGATAGCCTCCACTTT
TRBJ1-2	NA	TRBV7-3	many	CASSLDSLLNYGYTF	TGTGCCAGCAGCTTAGACAGTCTCCTAAACTATGGCTACACCTTC
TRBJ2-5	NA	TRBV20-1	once	CSARDGGTEQETQYF	TGCAGTGCTAGAGATGGCGGGACAGAGCAAGAGACCCAGTACTTC
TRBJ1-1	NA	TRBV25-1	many	CASSESAPGTEAFF	TGTGCCAGCAGTGAATCCGCGCCGGGGACTGAAGCTTTCTTT
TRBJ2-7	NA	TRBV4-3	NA	CASSQTPGYEQYF	TGCGCCAGCAGCCAGACCCCCGGCTACGAGCAGTACTTC
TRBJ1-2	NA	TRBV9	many	CASSVNIKNGYTF	TGTGCCAGCAGCGTAAACATAAAGAATGGCTACACCTTC
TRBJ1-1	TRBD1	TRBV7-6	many	CASSLAGGQNTEAFF	TGTGCCAGCAGCTTAGCAGGGGGCCAGAACACTGAAGCTTTCTTT
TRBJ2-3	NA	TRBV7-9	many	CASSSPTRGDTQYF	TGTGCCAGCAGCTCCCCAACAAGGGGAGATACGCAGTATTTT
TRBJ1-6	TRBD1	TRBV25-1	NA	CASSATGTGSSYNSPLHF	TGTGCCAGCAGTGCGACCGGGACAGGGAGCTCCTATAATTCACCCCTCCACTTT
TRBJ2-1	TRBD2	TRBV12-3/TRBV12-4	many	CASSLGTSYEQFF	TGTGCCAGCAGTTTGGGGACTAGCTATGAGCAGTTCTTC
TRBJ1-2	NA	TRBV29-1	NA	CSVGDGGDYGYTF	TGCAGCGTAGGAGATGGGGGCGACTATGGCTACACCTTC
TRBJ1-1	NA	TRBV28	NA	CASRDSFSGMDTEAFF	TGTGCCAGCAGAGACAGCTTTTCCGGCATGGACACTGAAGCTTTCTTT
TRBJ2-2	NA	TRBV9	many	CASSVDWDGELFF	TGTGCCAGCAGCGTAGATTGGGACGGGGAGCTGTTTTTT
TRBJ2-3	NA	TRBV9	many	CASSVEGGGSTDTQYF	TGTGCCAGCAGCGTAGAGGGGGGCGGAAGCACAGATACGCAGTATTTT
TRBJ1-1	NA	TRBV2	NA	CASSGGGRVSAEAFF	TGTGCCAGCAGTGGGGGCGGCAGGGTTAGCGCTGAAGCTTTCTTT
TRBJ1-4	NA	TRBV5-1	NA	CASSWDPNEKLFF	TGCGCCAGCAGCTGGGACCCGAATGAAAAACTGTTTTTT
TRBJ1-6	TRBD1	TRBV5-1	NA	CASAQGRGNSPLHF	TGCGCCAGCGCACAGGGGAGAGGTAATTCACCCCTCCACTTT
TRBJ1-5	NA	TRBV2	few	CASSDLGGPQHF	TGTGCCAGCAGTGATCTGGGAGGGCCCCAGCATTTT
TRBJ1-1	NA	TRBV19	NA	CASSYRVSEAFF	TGTGCCAGTAGCTACAGGGTTTCTGAAGCTTTCTTT
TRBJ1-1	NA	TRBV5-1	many	CASRPVGSQVDTEAFF	TGCGCCAGCAGGCCCGTAGGGTCACAGGTCGACACTGAAGCTTTCTTT
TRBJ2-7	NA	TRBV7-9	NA	CASSLALWGEQYF	TGTGCCAGCAGCTTGGCACTATGGGGGGAACAGTACTTC
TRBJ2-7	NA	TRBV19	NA	CASSIAGQYF	TGTGCCAGTAGTATAGCGGGTCAGTACTTC
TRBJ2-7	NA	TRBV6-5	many	CASSYGGNEQYF	TGTGCCAGCAGTTACGGGGGAAACGAGCAGTACTTC
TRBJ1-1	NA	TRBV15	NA	CATSSAQFEAFF	TGTGCCACCAGCTCTGCCCAATTTGAAGCTTTCTTT
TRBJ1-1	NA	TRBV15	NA	CATSRDRIGEAFF	TGTGCCACCAGCAGAGATCGTATAGGTGAAGCTTTCTTT
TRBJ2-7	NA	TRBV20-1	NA	CSASWQGREQYF	TGCAGTGCTAGTTGGCAGGGGCGCGAGCAGTACTTC
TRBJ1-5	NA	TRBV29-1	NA	CSVGSGQSQPQHF	TGCAGCGTTGGGTCGGGACAAAGTCAGCCCCAGCATTTT
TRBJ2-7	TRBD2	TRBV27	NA	CASSLRREGLEQYF	TGTGCCAGCAGTTTACGGCGGGAGGGTCTCGAGCAGTACTTC
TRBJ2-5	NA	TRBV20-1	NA	CSAPSVGEETQYF	TGCAGTGCTCCCTCAGTGGGGGAAGAGACCCAGTACTTC
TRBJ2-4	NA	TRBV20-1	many	CSARKGAKNIQYF	TGCAGTGCTAGGAAAGGAGCCAAAAACATTCAGTACTTC
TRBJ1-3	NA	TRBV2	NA	CASSQGLAGNTIYF	TGTGCCAGCAGTCAGGGCTTGGCTGGAAACACCATATATTTT
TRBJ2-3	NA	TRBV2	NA	CASMGFGTDTQYF	TGTGCCAGCATGGGATTCGGCACAGATACGCAGTATTTT
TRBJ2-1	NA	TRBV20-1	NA	CSAVRDNEQFF	TGCAGTGCTGTGCGGGACAATGAGCAGTTCTTC